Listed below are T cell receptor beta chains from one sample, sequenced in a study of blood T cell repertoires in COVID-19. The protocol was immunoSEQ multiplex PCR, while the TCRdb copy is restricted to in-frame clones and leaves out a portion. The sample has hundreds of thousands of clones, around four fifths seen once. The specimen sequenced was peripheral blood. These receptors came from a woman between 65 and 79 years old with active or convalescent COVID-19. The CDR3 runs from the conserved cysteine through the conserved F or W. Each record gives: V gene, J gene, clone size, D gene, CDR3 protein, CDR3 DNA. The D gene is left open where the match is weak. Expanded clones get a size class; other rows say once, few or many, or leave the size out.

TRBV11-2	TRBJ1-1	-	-	CASSPPATNTEAFF	TGTGCCAGCAGCCCCCCCGCTACGAACACTGAAGCTTTCTTT
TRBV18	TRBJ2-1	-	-	CASLFSRGSYNEQFF	TGTGCCAGCCTCTTCTCCCGCGGCTCGTACAATGAGCAGTTCTTC
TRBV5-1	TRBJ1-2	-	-	CASYGQPNSYGYTF	TGCGCCAGCTATGGACAGCCAAACTCTTATGGCTACACCTTC
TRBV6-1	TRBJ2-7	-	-	CASSEAPQGYYEQYF	TGTGCCAGCAGTGAAGCGCCCCAGGGCTACTACGAGCAGTACTTC
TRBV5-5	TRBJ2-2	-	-	CASSWGQRNTGELFF	TGTGCCAGCAGCTGGGGGCAGCGGAACACCGGGGAGCTGTTTTTT
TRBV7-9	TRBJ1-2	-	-	CASSLAQSYGYTF	TGTGCCAGCAGCTTAGCCCAGTCCTATGGCTACACCTTC
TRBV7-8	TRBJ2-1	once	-	CASSTSSVSSYNEQFF	TGTGCCAGCAGCACCTCTAGCGTCAGCTCCTACAATGAGCAGTTCTTC
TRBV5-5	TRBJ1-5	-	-	CASSRDTSNQPQHF	TGTGCCAGCAGCCGTGACACTAGCAATCAGCCCCAGCATTTT
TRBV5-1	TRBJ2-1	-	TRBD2	CASSSVTSGIYNEQFF	TGCGCCAGCAGCTCTGTTACTAGCGGGATATACAATGAGCAGTTCTTC
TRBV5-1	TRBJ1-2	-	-	CASSSVYGYTF	TGCGCCAGCAGCTCAGTATATGGCTACACCTTC
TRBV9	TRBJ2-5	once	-	CASSVQASETQYF	TGTGCCAGCAGCGTTCAAGCTTCAGAGACCCAGTACTTC
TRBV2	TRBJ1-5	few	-	CASSAIQGGNQPQHF	TGTGCCAGCAGTGCTATTCAGGGCGGCAATCAGCCCCAGCATTTT
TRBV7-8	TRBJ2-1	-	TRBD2	CASSRVGTSANNEQFF	TGTGCCAGCAGCCGAGTCGGGACTAGCGCTAACAATGAGCAGTTCTTC
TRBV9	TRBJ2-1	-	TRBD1	CASSKEGAHSYNEQFF	TGTGCCAGCAGCAAAGAGGGGGCCCACTCCTACAATGAGCAGTTCTTC
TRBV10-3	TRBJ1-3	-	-	CAISERGRGNTIYF	TGTGCCATCAGTGAGAGAGGTCGGGGAAACACCATATATTTT
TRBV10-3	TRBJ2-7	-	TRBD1	CAIKGADRAYEQYF	TGTGCCATCAAAGGGGCCGACAGGGCCTACGAGCAGTACTTC
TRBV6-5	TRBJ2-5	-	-	CASSYSHGETQYF	TGTGCCAGCAGTTACTCACATGGAGAGACCCAGTACTTC
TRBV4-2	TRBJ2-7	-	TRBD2	CASSHDISGSRTYEQYF	TGTGCCAGCAGCCATGACATTAGCGGGTCCCGGACCTACGAGCAGTACTTC
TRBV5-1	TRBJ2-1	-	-	CASSLGGAYNEQFF	TGCGCCAGCAGCTTGGGCGGGGCCTACAATGAGCAGTTCTTC
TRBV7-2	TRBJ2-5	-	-	CASSPIPQETQYF	TGTGCCAGCAGCCCCATCCCCCAAGAGACCCAGTACTTC
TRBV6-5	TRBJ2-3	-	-	CASSPPVITDTQYF	TGTGCCAGCAGTCCCCCGGTTATTACAGATACGCAGTATTTT
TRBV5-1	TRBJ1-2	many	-	CASSFGEIGVSGYTF	TGCGCCAGCAGCTTCGGGGAAATTGGCGTTTCGGGCTACACCTTC
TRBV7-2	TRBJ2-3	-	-	CASSLGQAGPYTDTQYF	TGTGCCAGCAGCTTAGGGCAGGCGGGACCTTACACAGATACGCAGTATTTT